This T cell receptor (beta chain) was observed in a study of shared clonotypes between healthy human individuals. Naive-designated CD8 cells lacked CD45RO, were positively enriched for CCR7, and omitted terminally differentiated effector memory CD45RA+ cells. Repertoires were generated with immunoSEQ multiplex PCR, while TCRdb's copy carries only in-frame clones and drops some. The profile shows approximately 1.9 million clones, around 93% of them singletons. The J segment lost 10 bases and the V segment lost 5 bases, leaving 5 bases of the junction unmatched. Germline CDR1 is SGHAT and CDR2 is FQNNGV. The CDR3 is 12 residues long.

This TCR came from a man in his late teens or twenties in good health. Some clones in this sample may be carry-over from other donors' samples. V usage is TRBV11-2 and J usage is TRBJ2-1, with TRBD1 identical over 7 bases. The specimen was naive CD8+ T cells from PBMCs. The CDR3 sequence is CASSPGTVEQFF. The DNA for the CDR3 is TGTGCCAGCAGCCCGGGGACAGTAGAGCAGTTCTTC.